The clone carrying this T cell receptor beta chain was observed at least ten times. Its antigen remains unidentified. The investigators amplified TCR beta CDR3 regions from RNA transcripts. The TCR CDR3 first-round RT-PCR relied on the HTBI primer set. TCRdb reprocessed the multiplex PCR reads via MiXCR and lists one record per CDR3 protein. The data contain around 570,000 distinct CDR3 sequences, 15% to 20% of them seen just once; the ten biggest clones take up approximately 48%. CDR1 DFQATT and CDR2 SNEGSKA come from the germline V gene (reference sequence). The CDR3 has 14 residues. V lost 5 bases, J lost 7 bases, and 18 bases lay in between. The data stem from a study of T cells in Graves' hyperthyroidism and ophthalmopathy. Study-wide findings and caveats: Blood samples included most of the expanded thyroid clonotypes exceeding 0.001. Ophthalmopathy cases were set apart from stable hyperthyroidism by a 13 V-J model. Ophthalmopathy, as predicted by the model, came a median roughly 6.3 months after the prediction.

The TCR originated in a middle-aged man with Graves' ophthalmopathy. The sequencing input was blood. The J gene is TRBJ2-1, the V gene TRBV20-1, with a weak D call TRBD2 (5 bases). The CDR3: CSAPKQSGFNEQFF. The CDR3 bases are TGCAGTGCTCCAAAACAGTCGGGGTTTAATGAGCAGTTCTTC.